This T cell receptor (beta chain) appears in the sequencing data of a study of blood T cell repertoires in COVID-19. Study information: Samples of COVID-19 (acute and convalescent) were obtained from the United States, Italy and Spain.

CDR1 and CDR2 from the germline V gene are SGHNT and YYREEE (reference sequence). V lost 1 base and J lost 4; bases outside the gene matches: 12. The CDR3 has 17 amino acids. Profiled with immunoSEQ multiplex PCR; TCRdb holds only in-frame clones, not every one. The sample has tens of thousands of clones, roughly 74% seen once; the top ten hold over 25%. The rearrangement links TRBV5-4 to TRBJ1-1; TRBD1 matches 8 bases. The sequencing sample was made of peripheral blood. This receptor was taken from a human donor in a cohort sampled during active COVID-19. The CDR3: CASSLNVVRGQGTEAFF. CDR3 nucleotides: TGTGCCAGCAGCTTGAACGTCGTCAGGGGGCAGGGCACTGAAGCTTTCTTT.